Listed here are 4 T cell receptor beta chains from one sample, sequenced in a study of cytomegalovirus exposure and HLA in healthy donors. 60 Vbeta and 13 Jbeta primers were used in PCR. Profiling relied on immunoSEQ multiplex PCR, and the TCRdb table lists in-frame clones only, not all of them. The sample comprises approximately 180,000 clones, 72% of which are singletons, and under 3% rests with the top ten. The sequenced sample consisted of PBMCs. These TCRs come from a human donor in good health.

The gene calls are TRBV5-6 and TRBJ1-6; D uncertain. The germline CDR1 and CDR2 sequences are SGHDT and YYEEEE. CDR3 length: 18 amino acids. Deletions cut 4 bases from V and 0 bases from J, with 17 bases between. The CDR3 nucleotides read TGTGCCAGCAGCCGGGGAAAGATAGGGAGCTCCTATAATTCACCCCTCCACTTT. Amino acids: CASSRGKIGSSYNSPLHF. The full variable domain, completed using reference TRBV5-6 and TRBJ1-6, is DAGVTQSPTHLIKTRGQQVTLRCSPKSGHDTVSWYQQALGQGPQFIFQYYEEEERQRGNFPDRFSGHQFPNYSSELNVNALLLGDSALYLCASSRGKIGSSYNSPLHFGNGTRLTVT.

This clone was observed a handful of times. The CDR3 nucleotides are TGTGCCAGCAGCCAAGTGCTGGCGGGGGGGCTTAACATTCAGTACTTC. Protein: CASSQVLAGGLNIQYF. This chain connects TRBV4-2 to TRBJ2-4, with 9 bases fitting TRBD2. This CDR3 is built from 16 residues. Germline CDR1 reads LGHNA; CDR2 reads YNFKEQ. J was trimmed by 7 bases and V by 1 base; bases with no gene match: 8.

This chain connects TRBV4-1 to TRBJ1-2; D might be TRBD1 (6 bases). Trimming left V 3 bases short and J 2 bases short, with 16 bases between. CDR1 MGHRA and CDR2 YSYEKL come from the germline V gene. There are 16 residues in the CDR3. Written as DNA, the CDR3 is TGCGCCAGCAGCCAGGCTTCAGGGGTAGGGAACTATGGCTACACCTTC. This gives the protein CASSQASGVGNYGYTF.

The J gene is TRBJ1-2, the V gene TRBV2; the D gene is possibly TRBD1 (6 bases). CDR3 length equals 13 residues. Per the germline V gene, CDR1 is SNHLY and CDR2 is FYNNEI. V lost 5 bases and J lost 6, with 13 bases in between. The CDR3: CASSPTGTDGYTF. CDR3 in DNA: TGTGCCAGCAGTCCCACAGGGACGGATGGCTACACCTTC.